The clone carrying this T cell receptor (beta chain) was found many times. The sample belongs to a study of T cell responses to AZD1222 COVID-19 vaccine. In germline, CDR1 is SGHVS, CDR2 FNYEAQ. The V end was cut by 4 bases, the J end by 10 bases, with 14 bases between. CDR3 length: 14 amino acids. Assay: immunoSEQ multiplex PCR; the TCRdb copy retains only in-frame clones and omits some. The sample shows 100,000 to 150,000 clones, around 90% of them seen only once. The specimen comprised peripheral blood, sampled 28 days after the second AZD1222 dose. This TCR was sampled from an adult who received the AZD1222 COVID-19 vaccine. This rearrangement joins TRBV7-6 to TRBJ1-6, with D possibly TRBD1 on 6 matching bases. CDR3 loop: CASSSRDTGSPLHF. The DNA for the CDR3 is TGTGCCAGCAGCTCCCGGGACACCGGCTCACCCCTCCACTTT.